Following are 7 T cell receptor beta chains from one sample sequenced in a study of vaccination effects on CD4 cells after COVID-19. CD4+ T cells specific for antigen were expanded with viral peptide pools by the ViraFEST assay before sequencing. Once cultured for approximately ten days, the cells underwent separation to obtain CD4+ T cells. Everyone in the study got two shots of either the BNT162b2 or mRNA-1273 vaccine. Method: immunoSEQ multiplex PCR; TCRdb's copy keeps in-frame clones and lacks some. The repertoire holds 80,000 to 95,000 clones, with under 85% as singletons. The antigens these receptors bind are not known. Sequencing was performed on CD4+ T cells from PBMCs cultured with HCoV-OC43 spike peptides, taken after COVID-19 vaccination. As for subset: HCoV-OC43 spike overlapping peptide pool stimulation. Source of these receptors: a human donor who received a COVID-19 vaccine.

The chain carries TRBV7-2 and TRBJ2-5; 9 bases fit TRBD1. CDR1 is SGHTA and CDR2 is FQGNSA in the germline V gene. The trim removed 6 bases at V and 5 bases at J, leaving 10 bases unmatched. This CDR3 is built from 15 residues. CDR3 nucleotides: TGTGCCAGCAGACCCCGGGACAGGGATTTGGAGACCCAGTACTTC. As protein: CASRPRDRDLETQYF. Full variable domain (rest looked up from reference TRBV7-2 and TRBJ2-5): GAGVSQSPSNKVTEKGKDVELRCDPISGHTALYWYRQSLGQGLEFLIYFQGNSAPDKSGLPSDRFSAERTGGSVSTLTIQRTQQEDSAVYLCASRPRDRDLETQYFGPGTRLLVL.

The V call is TRBV7-2, the J call TRBJ2-5, with 10 bases that match TRBD1. The CDR3 runs to 16 residues. J gave up 3 bases and V 4 bases, and 8 bases lay outside the gene matches. CDR1 is SGHTA, CDR2 FQGNSA, per germline. The CDR3 nucleotides read TGTGCCAGCAGCTCCCGGGCCGGGACAGGGGAAGAGACCCAGTACTTC. Amino acids: CASSSRAGTGEETQYF.

The genes are TRBV7-8 and TRBJ2-5; the match to TRBD1 covers 8 bases. V shed 5 bases and J 0 bases; nucleotides not matched to a gene: 8. Germline V gene lookup returns CDR1 SGHVS and CDR2 FQNEAQ. CDR3 size: 16 residues. CDR3 sequence: CASSLRDRPYQETQYF. CDR3 nucleotide sequence: TGTGCCAGCAGCCTCCGGGACAGGCCGTACCAAGAGACCCAGTACTTC.

This rearrangement joins TRBV19 to TRBJ1-3; 7 bases are shared with TRBD1. Germline values: CDR1 LNHDA, CDR2 SQIVND (reference sequence). The length of the CDR3 is 15 residues. Germline trimming cut 8 bases from V and 0 bases from J; bases unmatched to any gene: 7. The CDR3 sequence is CASGLQGISGNTIYF. CDR3 DNA sequence: TGTGCCAGTGGACTACAGGGGATCTCTGGAAACACCATATATTTT.

This chain joins TRBV28 and TRBJ1-4; a weak D match, TRBD1 (5 bases). Germline loops: CDR1 MDHEN, CDR2 SYDVKM. The CDR3 contains 14 residues. Trimming cost V 5 bases and J 6 bases, with 13 bases left between them. The CDR3 region is CASSPGGLDEKLFF. For the CDR3, the DNA is TGTGCCAGCAGTCCGGGGGGGTTGGATGAAAAACTGTTTTTT.

The V gene is TRBV6-5, the J gene TRBJ2-5; 13 bases map to TRBD2. Germline lookup yields CDR1 MNHEY and CDR2 SVGAGI. The CDR3 is 14 amino acids. V lost 11 bases and J lost 10; bases outside the gene matches: 13. The chain's CDR3 is CAGGLAGPGGGQYF. CDR3 coding DNA: TGTGCCGGGGGACTAGCGGGGCCCGGGGGGGGCCAGTACTTC.

The chain couples TRBV3-1 (or the pseudogene TRBV3-2) to TRBJ2-3; 10 bases fit TRBD2. J lost 0 bases, V lost 4 bases, and 1 base had no gene match. The CDR3 runs 15 residues. CDR1 and CDR2 from the germline V gene are LGHDT and YNNKEL (reference sequence). The CDR3 sequence is CASSLAGGSTDTQYF. CDR3 nucleotides: TGTGCCAGCAGCCTAGCGGGGGGTAGCACAGATACGCAGTATTTT.